The clone carrying this T cell receptor beta chain has at least ten counts. Its cognate antigen is unknown. There are 15 residues in the CDR3. V lost 5 bases to trimming and J lost 0 bases, with 14 bases between them. This record comes from a study of T cells in Graves' hyperthyroidism and ophthalmopathy. The study's findings and limits: Blood shared most expanded thyroid clonotypes above 0.001.

RNA transcripts served as the template for amplifying TCR beta CDR3 regions. The HTBI primer set served for first-round RT-PCR of the TCR CDR3. TCRdb analysed the multiplex PCR reads with MiXCR anew, one entry per CDR3 protein. The data hold 550,000 to 800,000 distinct CDR3 sequences, with about 18% observed a single time. Sequencing used blood. This chain connects TRBV12-3 or TRBV12-4 to TRBJ2-7, with a tentative D call TRBD2 (6 bases). The TCR comes from a man in his fifties with Graves' hyperthyroidism. Here the CDR3 reads CASSPLLASSYEQYF. Written as DNA, the CDR3 is TGTGCCAGCAGTCCCCTCCTAGCGAGCTCCTACGAGCAGTACTTC.